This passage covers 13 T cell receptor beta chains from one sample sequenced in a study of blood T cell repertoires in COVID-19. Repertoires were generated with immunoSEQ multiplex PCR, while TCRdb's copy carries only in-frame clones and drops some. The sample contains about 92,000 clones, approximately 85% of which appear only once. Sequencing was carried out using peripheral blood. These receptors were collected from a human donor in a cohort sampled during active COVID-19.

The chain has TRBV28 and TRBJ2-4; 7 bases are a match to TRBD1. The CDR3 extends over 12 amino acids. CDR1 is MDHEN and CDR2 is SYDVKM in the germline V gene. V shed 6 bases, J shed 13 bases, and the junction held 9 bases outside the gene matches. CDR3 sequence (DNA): TGTGCCAGCAGCCTAGACAGGGCGGTCCAGTACTTC. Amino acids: CASSLDRAVQYF.

CDR3 sequence: CASAQFWDRGVEKLFF. In nucleotides, the CDR3 is TGTGCCAGCGCACAGTTCTGGGACAGAGGAGTAGAAAAACTGTTTTTT. The chain recombines TRBV2 with TRBJ1-4, with 7 positions matching TRBD1. CDR1 is SNHLY and CDR2 is FYNNEI in the germline V gene. The CDR3 loop spans 16 amino acids. Germline trimming cut 8 bases from V and 8 bases from J; bases unmatched to any gene: 17.

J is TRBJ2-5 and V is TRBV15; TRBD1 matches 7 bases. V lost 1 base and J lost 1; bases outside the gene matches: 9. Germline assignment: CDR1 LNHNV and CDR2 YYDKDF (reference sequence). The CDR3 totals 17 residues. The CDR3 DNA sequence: TGTGCCACCAGCAGAGGCGCCGGGACAGCCCTCCAAGAGACCCAGTACTTC. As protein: CATSRGAGTALQETQYF.

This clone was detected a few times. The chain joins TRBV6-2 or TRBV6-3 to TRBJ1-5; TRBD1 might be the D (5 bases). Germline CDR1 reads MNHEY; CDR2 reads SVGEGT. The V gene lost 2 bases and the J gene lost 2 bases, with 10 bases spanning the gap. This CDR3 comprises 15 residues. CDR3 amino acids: CASSYGHPRNQPQHF. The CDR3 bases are TGTGCCAGCAGTTACGGACACCCTCGCAATCAGCCCCAGCATTTT.

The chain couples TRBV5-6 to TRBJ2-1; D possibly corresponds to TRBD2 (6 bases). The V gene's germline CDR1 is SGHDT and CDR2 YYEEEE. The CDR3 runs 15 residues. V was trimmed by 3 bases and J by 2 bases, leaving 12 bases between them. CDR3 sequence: CASSSLARPYNEQFF. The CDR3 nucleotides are TGTGCCAGCAGCTCCCTAGCGCGCCCCTACAATGAGCAGTTCTTC. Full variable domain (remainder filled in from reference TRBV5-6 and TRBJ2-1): DAGVTQSPTHLIKTRGQQVTLRCSPKSGHDTVSWYQQALGQGPQFIFQYYEEEERQRGNFPDRFSGHQFPNYSSELNVNALLLGDSALYLCASSSLARPYNEQFFGPGTRLTVL.

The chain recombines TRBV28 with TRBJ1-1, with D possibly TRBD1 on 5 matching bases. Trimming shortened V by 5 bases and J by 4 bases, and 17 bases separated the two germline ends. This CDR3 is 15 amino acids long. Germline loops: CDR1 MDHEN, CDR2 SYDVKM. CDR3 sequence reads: CASSPSPGVTTEAFF. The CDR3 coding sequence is TGTGCCAGCAGTCCCTCGCCGGGGGTTACCACTGAAGCTTTCTTT.

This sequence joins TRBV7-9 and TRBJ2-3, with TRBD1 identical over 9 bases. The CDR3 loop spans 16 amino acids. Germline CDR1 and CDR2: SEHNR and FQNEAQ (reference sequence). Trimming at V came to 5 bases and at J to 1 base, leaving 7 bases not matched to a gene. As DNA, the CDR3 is TGTGCCAGCAGCGCGGACAGGGGAAGGGGCACAGATACGCAGTATTTT. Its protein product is CASSADRGRGTDTQYF.

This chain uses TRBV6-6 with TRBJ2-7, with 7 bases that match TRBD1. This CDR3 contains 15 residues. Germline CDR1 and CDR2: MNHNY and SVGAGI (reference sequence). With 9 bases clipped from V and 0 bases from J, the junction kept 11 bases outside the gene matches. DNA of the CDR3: TGTGCCAGTCTCCCTCTGGGACAGAGCTCCTACGAGCAGTACTTC. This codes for CASLPLGQSSYEQYF.

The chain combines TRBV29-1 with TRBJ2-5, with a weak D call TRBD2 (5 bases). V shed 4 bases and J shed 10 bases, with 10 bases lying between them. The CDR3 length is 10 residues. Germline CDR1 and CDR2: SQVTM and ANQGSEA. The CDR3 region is CSVGLGDQYF. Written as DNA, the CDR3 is TGCAGCGTTGGTTTGGGAGACCAGTACTTC.

The CDR3 bases are TGTGCCAGCAGCTCTGAGTATGGCGGGACAGGGAATCAGCCCCAGCATTTT. Translating gives CASSSEYGGTGNQPQHF. This chain joins TRBV5-8 and TRBJ1-5, with TRBD1 identical over 9 bases. CDR1 is SGHTS and CDR2 is YDEGEE in the germline V gene. This CDR3 has 17 amino acids. V was clipped by 3 bases and J by 4 bases; unmatched bases: 11.

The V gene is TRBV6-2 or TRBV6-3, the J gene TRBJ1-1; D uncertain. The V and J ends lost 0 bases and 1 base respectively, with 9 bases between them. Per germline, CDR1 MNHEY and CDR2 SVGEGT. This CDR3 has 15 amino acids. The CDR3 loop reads CASSYSGRGNTEAFF. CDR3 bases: TGTGCCAGCAGTTACTCGGGTAGAGGGAACACTGAAGCTTTCTTT.

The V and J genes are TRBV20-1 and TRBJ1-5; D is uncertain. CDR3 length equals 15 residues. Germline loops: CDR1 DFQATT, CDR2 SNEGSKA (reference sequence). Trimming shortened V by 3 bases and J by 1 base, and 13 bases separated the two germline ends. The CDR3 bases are TGCAGTGCTAGTAATGGGAGAATCAGCAATCAGCCCCAGCATTTT. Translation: CSASNGRISNQPQHF.

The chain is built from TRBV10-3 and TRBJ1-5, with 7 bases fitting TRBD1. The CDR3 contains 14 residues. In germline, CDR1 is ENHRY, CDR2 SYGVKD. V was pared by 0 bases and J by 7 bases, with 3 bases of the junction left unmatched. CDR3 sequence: CAISESTGNQPQHF. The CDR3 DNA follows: TGTGCCATCAGTGAGTCGACAGGGAACCAGCCCCAGCATTTT.